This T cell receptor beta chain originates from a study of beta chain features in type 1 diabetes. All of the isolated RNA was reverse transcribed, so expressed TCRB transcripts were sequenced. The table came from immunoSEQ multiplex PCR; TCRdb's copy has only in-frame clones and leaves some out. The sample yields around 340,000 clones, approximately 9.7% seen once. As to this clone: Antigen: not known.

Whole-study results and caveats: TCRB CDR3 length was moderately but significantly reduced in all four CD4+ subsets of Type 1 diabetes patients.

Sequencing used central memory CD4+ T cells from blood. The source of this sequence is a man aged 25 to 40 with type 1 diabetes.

Here the CDR3 reads CSVDQPDRGPSTDTQYF. CDR3 nucleotide sequence: TGCAGCGTTGACCAACCGGACAGGGGCCCTAGCACAGATACGCAGTATTTT. The gene calls are TRBV29-1 and TRBJ2-3; TRBD1 matches at 9 bases. CDR3 size: 17 residues. The germline V gene has CDR1 SQVTM and CDR2 ANQGSEA. Losses at the gene ends were 3 bases for V and 0 bases for J; bases not matched to a gene: 10.